This TCR beta chain came from a study of blood T cells in healthy people across ages. Primers used in a second PCR of about 6 to 12 cycles were a sample-barcoded 5' primer and a J-beta primer mix. TCRdb ran MiXCR on the 5' RACE reads and lists one entry per CDR3 protein. The sample comprises about 930,000 distinct CDR3 sequences, 29% of which are singletons, and more than 8.5% rests with the top ten. Germline V gives CDR1 SGHVS, CDR2 FQNEAQ. The CDR3 extends over 14 amino acids. V lost 6 bases and J 6 bases, leaving 15 bases between the germline ends. The data also belong to a second study, concerning T cells of mothers and their children.

The sequenced sample consisted of blood. The clonotype comes from a woman aged 40 to 50 in good health. V usage is TRBV7-8 and J usage is TRBJ2-1; the D is unclear. For the CDR3, the DNA is TGTGCCAGCAGTATTTTGACCGTGGGCAATGAGCAGTTCTTC. The encoded protein is CASSILTVGNEQFF.